This paragraph reports one T cell receptor (beta chain). Its antigen is as yet unknown. Relative to the germline gene, one junction end is altered; a read error may explain this. The source of the sample is a study of cytomegalovirus exposure and HLA in healthy donors. Regarding the study as a whole: The study flagged roughly 160 TCR beta chains as cytomegalovirus-associated. Information on immune exposure was restricted to one variable (CMV serostatus).

Germline CDR1 is MNHEY and CDR2 is SVGAGI. The CDR3 is 13 residues long. PCR amplification relied on 60 Vbeta primers (plus 13 Jbeta primers). Here immunoSEQ multiplex PCR was the method, and the copy in TCRdb shows in-frame clones only, minus some. Its table lists some 120,000 clones. The TCR sequence derives from a man in his late teens or twenties in good health and CMV-seronegative. The chain employs TRBV6-5 and TRBJ1-1; the D is unclear. The sequencing sample was made of PBMCs. The CDR3: CASSRQSNTEDFF. CDR3 DNA sequence: TGTGCCAGCAGTAGACAATCGAACACTGAAGATTTCTTT.